This T cell receptor beta chain emerged from a study of blood T cell repertoires in COVID-19. Germline V gene data show CDR1 as SGHAT and CDR2 as FQNNGV. V was clipped by 4 bases and J by 6 bases; unmatched bases: 9. This CDR3 contains 15 residues. Authors' methods: Amplification with reference gene primers provided the estimates of nucleated cell counts. The method was immunoSEQ multiplex PCR; TCRdb's version includes in-frame clones alone and lacks a portion of them. V, J and clone size reflect that table, while D and trimming were determined from the DNA. Among roughly 330,000 clones listed, about 89% were seen once. Recovered Cohort 3 donors showed two negative PCRs, clearance, or symptom resolution.

The sequencing sample was made of PBMCs or T cells enriched from blood (not recorded which). The TCR originated in a woman in her 30s who had recovered from COVID-19. This chain uses TRBV11-2 with TRBJ1-1, with 9 nucleotides matching TRBD1. The CDR3 is CASSSLGQGLPEAFF. CDR3 DNA: TGTGCCAGCAGCTCCCTGGGACAGGGACTACCTGAAGCTTTCTTT. Full variable domain (missing parts from reference TRBV11-2 and TRBJ1-1): EAGVAQSPRYKIIEKRQSVAFWCNPISGHATLYWYQQILGQGPKLLIQFQNNGVVDDSQLPKDRFSAERLKGVDSTLKIQPAKLEDSAVYLCASSSLGQGLPEAFFGQGTRLTVV.